Described below is a single TCR beta chain sequence and its context. No antigen is known for it. Gene names denote mouse genes. Sequencing ends 1 residue short of the CDR3 end; the germline J gene provides the rest. The data are from a study of tissue T cells after allogeneic stem cell transplantation. Findings of the study overall: In patients and mice, blood and spleen missed much of tissue repertoire. The patient cohort was small and clinically heterogeneous, with limited sampling depth.

Only in-frame clones appear in the TCRdb table, and some are missing; sequencing was by immunoSEQ multiplex PCR. Among some 48,000 clones listed, roughly 73% were seen once. This CDR3 region has 14 residues. Germline V CDR1 and CDR2: KGHTA, FQNQQP. The source material was sorted cells pooled from one or two spleens. This sequence joins TRBV23 and TRBJ1-1; the table's D call, TRBD1, has no DNA check behind it. The receptor was isolated from a pool of C57BL/6 mice in good health. CDR3 sequence reads: CSSSLQGRHTEVFF. Partial CDR3 DNA: TGCTCCAGCAGTCTCCAGGGGAGGCACACAGAAGTCTTC.